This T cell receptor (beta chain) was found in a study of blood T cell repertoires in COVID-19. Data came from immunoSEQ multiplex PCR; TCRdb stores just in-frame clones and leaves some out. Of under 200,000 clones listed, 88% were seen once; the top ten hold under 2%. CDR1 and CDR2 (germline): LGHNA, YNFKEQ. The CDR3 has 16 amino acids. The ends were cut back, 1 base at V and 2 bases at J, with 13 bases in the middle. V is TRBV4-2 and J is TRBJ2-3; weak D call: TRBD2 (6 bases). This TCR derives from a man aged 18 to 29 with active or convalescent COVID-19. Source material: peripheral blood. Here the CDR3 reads CASSQGQRASTDTQYF. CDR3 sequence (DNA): TGTGCCAGCAGCCAAGGGCAGCGGGCCTCCACAGATACGCAGTATTTT.